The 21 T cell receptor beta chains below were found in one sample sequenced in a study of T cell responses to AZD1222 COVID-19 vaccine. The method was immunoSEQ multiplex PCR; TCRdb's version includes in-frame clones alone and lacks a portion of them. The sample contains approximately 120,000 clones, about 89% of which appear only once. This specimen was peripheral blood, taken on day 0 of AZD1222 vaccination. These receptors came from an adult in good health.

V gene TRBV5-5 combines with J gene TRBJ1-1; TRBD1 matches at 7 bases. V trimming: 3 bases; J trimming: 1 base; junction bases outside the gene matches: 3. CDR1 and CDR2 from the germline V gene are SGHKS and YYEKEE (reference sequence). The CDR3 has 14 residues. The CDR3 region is CASSSYRGNTEAFF. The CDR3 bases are TGTGCCAGCAGCTCATACAGGGGGAACACTGAAGCTTTCTTT.

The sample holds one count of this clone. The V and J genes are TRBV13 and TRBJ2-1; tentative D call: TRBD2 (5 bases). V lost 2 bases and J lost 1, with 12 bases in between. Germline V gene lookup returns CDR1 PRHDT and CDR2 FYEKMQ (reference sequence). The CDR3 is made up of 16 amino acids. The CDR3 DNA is TGTGCCAGCAGCTTACTGATCGGGAATTCCTACAATGAGCAGTTCTTC. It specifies CASSLLIGNSYNEQFF.

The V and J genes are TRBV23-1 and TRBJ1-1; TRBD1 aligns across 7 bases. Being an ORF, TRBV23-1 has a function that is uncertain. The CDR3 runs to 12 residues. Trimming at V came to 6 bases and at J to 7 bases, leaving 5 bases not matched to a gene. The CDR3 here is CASRRQGGEAFF. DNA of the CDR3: TGCGCCAGCAGGCGACAGGGAGGTGAAGCTTTCTTT.

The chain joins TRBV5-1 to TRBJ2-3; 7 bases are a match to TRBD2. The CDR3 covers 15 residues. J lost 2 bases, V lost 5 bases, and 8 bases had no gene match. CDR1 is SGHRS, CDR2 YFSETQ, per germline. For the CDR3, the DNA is TGCGCCAGCAGGCGAGGACTAGACCCCACAGATACGCAGTATTTT. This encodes CASRRGLDPTDTQYF.

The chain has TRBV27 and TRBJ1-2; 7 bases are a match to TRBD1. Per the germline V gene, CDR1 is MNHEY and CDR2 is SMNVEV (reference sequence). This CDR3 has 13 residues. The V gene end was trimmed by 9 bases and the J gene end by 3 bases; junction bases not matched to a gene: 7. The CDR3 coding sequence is TGTGCCAGTGCCCCGGGGACAGACTATGGCTACACCTTC. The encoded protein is CASAPGTDYGYTF.

In nucleotides, the CDR3 is TGTGCCAGTAGCCTAGACCCGACAGGGTTGGGGGCCAACGTCCTGACTTTC. As protein: CASSLDPTGLGANVLTF. The chain uses TRBV19 and TRBJ2-6; 7 bases are a match to TRBD1. V shed 6 bases and J 4 bases; nucleotides not matched to a gene: 12. The CDR3 sequence is 17 residues long. The germline V gene encodes CDR1 LNHDA and CDR2 SQIVND (reference sequence).

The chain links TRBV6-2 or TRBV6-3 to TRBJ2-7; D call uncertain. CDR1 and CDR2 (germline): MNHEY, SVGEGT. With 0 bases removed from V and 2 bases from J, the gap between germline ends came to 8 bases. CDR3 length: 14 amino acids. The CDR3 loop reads CASSYSIKAYEQYF. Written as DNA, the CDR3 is TGTGCCAGCAGTTACTCGATCAAGGCCTACGAGCAGTACTTC.

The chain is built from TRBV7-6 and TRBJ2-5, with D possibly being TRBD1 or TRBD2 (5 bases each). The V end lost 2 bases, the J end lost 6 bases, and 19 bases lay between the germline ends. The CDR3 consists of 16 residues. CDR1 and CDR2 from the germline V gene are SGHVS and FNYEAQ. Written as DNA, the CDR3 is TGTGCCAGCAGCTTATATACGGGGACGCAAGAAAAGACCCAGTACTTC. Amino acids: CASSLYTGTQEKTQYF.

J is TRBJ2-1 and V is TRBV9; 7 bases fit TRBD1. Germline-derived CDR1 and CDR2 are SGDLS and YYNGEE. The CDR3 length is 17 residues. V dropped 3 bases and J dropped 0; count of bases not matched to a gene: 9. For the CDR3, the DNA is TGTGCCAGCAGCGGCTCCTCACAGGGGAGCTCCTACAATGAGCAGTTCTTC. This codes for CASSGSSQGSSYNEQFF.

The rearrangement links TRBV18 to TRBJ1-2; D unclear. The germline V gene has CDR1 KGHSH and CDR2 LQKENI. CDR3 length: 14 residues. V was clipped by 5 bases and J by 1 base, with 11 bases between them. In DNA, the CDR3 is TGTGCCAGCTCAGTAACGGAGGATAACTATGGCTACACCTTC. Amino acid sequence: CASSVTEDNYGYTF.

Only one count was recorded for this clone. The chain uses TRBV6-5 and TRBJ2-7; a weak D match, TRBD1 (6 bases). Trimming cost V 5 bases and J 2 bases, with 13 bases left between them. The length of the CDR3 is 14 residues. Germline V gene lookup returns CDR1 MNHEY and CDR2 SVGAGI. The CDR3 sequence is CASSMRTEAYEQYF. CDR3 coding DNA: TGTGCCAGCAGTATGCGGACAGAAGCCTACGAGCAGTACTTC.

The CDR3 DNA is TGTGCCAGCAGCTTGCGTCTAGCGGGAGGCAGCTCCTACAATGAGCAGTTCTTC. Protein sequence: CASSLRLAGGSSYNEQFF. The J gene is TRBJ2-1, the V gene TRBV5-6; 11 nucleotides match TRBD2. With V trimmed by 1 base and J by 0 bases, 6 bases remained unmatched. CDR1 SGHDT and CDR2 YYEEEE come from the germline V gene. There are 18 residues in the CDR3.

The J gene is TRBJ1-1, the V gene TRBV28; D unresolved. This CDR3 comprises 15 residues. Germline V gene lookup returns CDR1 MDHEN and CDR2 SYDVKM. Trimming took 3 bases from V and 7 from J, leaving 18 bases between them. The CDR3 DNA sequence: TGTGCCAGCAGTTTTGAAGACCCGATTTCATTTGAAGCTTTCTTT. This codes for CASSFEDPISFEAFF.

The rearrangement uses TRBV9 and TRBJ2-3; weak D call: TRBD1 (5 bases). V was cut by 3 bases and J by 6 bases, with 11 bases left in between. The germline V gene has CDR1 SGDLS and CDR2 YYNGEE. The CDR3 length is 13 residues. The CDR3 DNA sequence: TGTGCCAGCAGCGGAGACCCAGGGGATACGCAGTATTTT. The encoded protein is CASSGDPGDTQYF.

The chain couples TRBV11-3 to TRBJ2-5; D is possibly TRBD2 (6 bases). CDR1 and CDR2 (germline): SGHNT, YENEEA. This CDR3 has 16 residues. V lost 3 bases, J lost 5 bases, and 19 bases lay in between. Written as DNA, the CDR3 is TGTGCCAGCAGCTTCGGGTTTGTAGGGACTGGGGAGACCCAGTACTTC. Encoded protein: CASSFGFVGTGETQYF.

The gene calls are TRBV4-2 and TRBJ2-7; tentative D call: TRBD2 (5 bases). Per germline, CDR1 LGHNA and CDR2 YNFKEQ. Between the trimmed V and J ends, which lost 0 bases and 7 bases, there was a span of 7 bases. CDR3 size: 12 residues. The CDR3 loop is CASSQDRGEQYF. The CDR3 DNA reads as TGTGCCAGCAGCCAAGATCGGGGAGAGCAGTACTTC.

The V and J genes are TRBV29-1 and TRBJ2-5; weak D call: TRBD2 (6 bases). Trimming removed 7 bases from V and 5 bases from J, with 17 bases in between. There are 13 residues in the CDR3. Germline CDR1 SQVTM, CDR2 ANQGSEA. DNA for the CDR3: TGCAGCGGGGGGGACTCCGCCGGGGAGACCCAGTACTTC. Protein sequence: CSGGDSAGETQYF.

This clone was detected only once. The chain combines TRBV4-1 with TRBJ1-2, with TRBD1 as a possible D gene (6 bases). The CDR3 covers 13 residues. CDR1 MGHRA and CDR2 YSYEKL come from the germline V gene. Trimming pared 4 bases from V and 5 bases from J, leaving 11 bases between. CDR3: CASSRGGDYGYTF. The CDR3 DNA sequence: TGCGCCAGCAGCCGAGGGGGAGATTATGGCTACACCTTC.

Written as DNA, the CDR3 is TGTGCCAGCTCACCGCTCCATCCAAATTCACCCCTCCACTTT. Translation gives CASSPLHPNSPLHF. The gene calls are TRBV18 and TRBJ1-6; D is unresolved. Trimming shortened V by 3 bases and J by 7 bases, and 10 bases separated the two germline ends. The germline V gene encodes CDR1 KGHSH and CDR2 LQKENI. The CDR3 contains 14 residues. The entire variable domain, with the rest obtained from reference TRBV18 and TRBJ1-6, is as follows: NAGVMQNPRHLVRRRGQEARLRCSPMKGHSHVYWYRQLPEEGLKFMVYLQKENIIDESGMPKERFSAEFPKEGPSILRIQQVVRGDSAAYFCASSPLHPNSPLHFGNGTRLTVT.

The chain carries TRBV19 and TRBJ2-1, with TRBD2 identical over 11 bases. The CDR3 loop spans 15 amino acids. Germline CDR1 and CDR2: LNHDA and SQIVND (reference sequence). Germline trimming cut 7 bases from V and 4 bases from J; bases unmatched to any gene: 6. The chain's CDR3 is CASTITSGRYNEQFF. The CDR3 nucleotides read TGTGCCAGTACCATAACTAGCGGGAGATACAATGAGCAGTTCTTC.

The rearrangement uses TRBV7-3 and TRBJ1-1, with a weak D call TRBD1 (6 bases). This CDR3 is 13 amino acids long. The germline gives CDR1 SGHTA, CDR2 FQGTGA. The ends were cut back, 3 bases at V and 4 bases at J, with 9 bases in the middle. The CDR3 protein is CASSFTGFTEAFF. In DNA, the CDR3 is TGTGCCAGCAGCTTCACAGGGTTCACTGAAGCTTTCTTT.